Listed below are T cell receptor beta chains from one sample, sequenced in a study of vaccination and CD4 T cells after COVID-19. For these TCRs, the target antigens are not known. TCRdb re-analysed the PCR reads in MiXCR, keeping a single row per CDR3 protein. The sample gives roughly 10,000 distinct CDR3 sequences, around 50% of which show up once; around 22% is in the top ten. Material for sequencing was CD4+ T cells from blood, cultured in vitro. Receptors were obtained from a human donor in good health. The CDR3 runs from the conserved cysteine through the conserved F or W. The order of the fields is V gene, CDR3 protein.

>TRBV5-4
CASSLGTGLNYGYTF
>TRBV6-5
CASSSDRGKEAFF
>TRBV20-1
CSAGAIDRRETQYF
>TRBV15
CATSIQGYQPQHF
>TRBV10-1
CARGQGSDQPQHF
>TRBV28
CASTFGRIYGYTF
>TRBV9
CASRPDEQFF
>TRBV7-2
CASSLSQGSNEQYF
>TRBV19
CASTLSRGDTQYF
>TRBV7-2
CASSRREGPKAQYF
>TRBV11-2
CASSLLVEQYF
>TRBV19
CASSIADRGETQYF
>TRBV20-1
CSADLLAGGGEQYF
>TRBV19
CASSIAYSGIRTYEQYF
>TRBV18
CASSPPRGNHYGYTF
>TRBV11-2
CASSSRDRGRHEQYF
>TRBV6-2/TRBV6-3
CASSVTGSSYNSPLHF
>TRBV11-2
CASSLQGLETQYF
>TRBV7-6
CASSLDVSLNTGELFF
>TRBV12-3/TRBV12-4
CASSSQGANTEAFF
>TRBV2
CASIKRLTDTQYF
>TRBV20-1
CSARDIRKGNYGYTF
>TRBV1
CTSSQDGARPYEQYF
>TRBV10-1
CASSGRTGWNTGELFF
>TRBV7-9
CASQGENGYTF
>TRBV15
CATSREIGTWREKLFF
>TRBV19
CASSIFRDPNTEAFF
>TRBV20-1
CSRGGGGYNEQFF
>TRBV19
CASSTTGGGETQYF
>TRBV12-3/TRBV12-4
CASSFQSGRYEQYF
>TRBV6-1
CASSATYTDTQYF
>TRBV20-1
CSATDNRETQYF
>TRBV12-3/TRBV12-4
CASSSSGGTYNEQFF
>TRBV19
CASSTNRGTGELFF
>TRBV27
CASSFRVHTF
>TRBV18
CASSGRGNSPLHF
>TRBV6-1
CASRGTEGKRGTDTQYF
>TRBV19
CASSISSSSATGELFF